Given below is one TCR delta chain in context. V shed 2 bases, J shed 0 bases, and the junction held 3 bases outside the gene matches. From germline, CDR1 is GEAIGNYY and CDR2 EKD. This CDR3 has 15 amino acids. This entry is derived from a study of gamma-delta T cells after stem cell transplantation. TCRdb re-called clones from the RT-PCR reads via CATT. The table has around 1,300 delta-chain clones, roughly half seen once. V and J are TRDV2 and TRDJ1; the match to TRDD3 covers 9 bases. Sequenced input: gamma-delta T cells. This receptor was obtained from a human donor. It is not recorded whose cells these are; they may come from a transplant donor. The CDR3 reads CACDKLGDYTDKLIF. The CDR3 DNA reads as TGTGCCTGTGACAAACTGGGGGACTACACCGATAAACTCATCTTT.